This T cell receptor beta chain is drawn from a study of shared clonotypes between healthy human individuals. Study background: CD4 naive and CD4 memory each took three plates per donor, while CD8 naive took two and CD8 memory one. Study findings and constraints: Larger estimated richness was generally recorded for naive subsets relative to memory subsets. The donor pool, a small one, limited the genetic and exposure-history diversity represented. Clonotype sharing across donors was expected to vary with sequencing depth.

With regard to this clone: The target antigen is unknown.

The CDR3 consists of 16 residues. Germline CDR1 and CDR2: SGHDN and FVKESK. V gave up 0 bases and J gave up 2 bases, with 12 bases separating them. The protocol was immunoSEQ multiplex PCR, while the TCRdb copy is restricted to in-frame clones and leaves out a portion. This table has about 1 million clones, more than 60% appearing once. The chain has TRBV14 and TRBJ2-3; D may be TRBD2 (7 bases). The sequenced sample consisted of memory CD4+ T cells sorted from blood. Subset here: CD45RA-negative fraction. The clonotype was recovered from a man in his late teens or twenties in good health. CDR3 amino acids: CASSQEWRGPTDTQYF. DNA for the CDR3: TGTGCCAGCAGCCAAGAGTGGCGGGGGCCCACAGATACGCAGTATTTT.